These 6 T cell receptor beta chains were sequenced from one sample in a study of response to subunit inactivated influenza vaccine listed by TCRdb under 2018. The method behind the library was RT-PCR. Sequencing instrument: Illumina HiSeq 2500. The public sequencing data were trimmed at Q25 with fastp and processed into clonotypes with MiXCR by TCRdb, which kept only in-frame beta chains. Rows merge per CDR3 protein into single entries with the most common DNA and genes. Recorded for this sample are about 240,000 distinct CDR3 sequences; 12% of them occurred a single time. The top ten constitute about 8% of the sample. The specimen comprised non-naive T cells sorted from PBMCs, sampled 14 to 15 days before vaccination. This specimen's cell subset or site label, interpreted: memory T cell fraction. All receptors come from a man in his fifties or sixties who received an inactivated influenza vaccine. Donor details come from another sample of the same person, matched by shared clones.

The chain carries TRBV6-2 or TRBV6-3 and TRBJ2-3; 10 bases line up with TRBD1. After removal of 2 bases from V and 6 bases from J, the junction contained 14 bases not matched to a gene. The CDR3 sequence is 18 residues long. The germline V gene has CDR1 MNHEY and CDR2 SVGEGT. CDR3 sequence: CASSYPSAETGGADTQYF. The CDR3 DNA reads as TGTGCCAGCAGTTACCCGTCGGCTGAGACAGGGGGCGCGGATACGCAGTATTTT.

In its sample, this clonotype was seen many times. CDR3 loop: CASSLQGGPTEAFF. CDR3 sequence (DNA): TGTGCCAGTAGTCTTCAGGGGGGCCCCACTGAAGCTTTCTTT. The chain combines TRBV19 with TRBJ1-1; 7 bases map to TRBD1. CDR1 and CDR2 (germline): LNHDA, SQIVND (reference sequence). The V and J ends lost 5 bases and 4 bases, in that order; junction bases with no gene match: 7. The CDR3 loop spans 14 amino acids.

Turning to this clonotype: A clone one base away is much larger, so this may be a read error. The chain is built from TRBV6-1 and TRBJ2-7; a possible D gene is TRBD2 (6 bases). CDR1 MNHNS and CDR2 SASEGT come from the germline V gene. This CDR3 comprises 12 residues. The CDR3 reads CASSGSTYDQYF. In DNA form, the CDR3 reads TGTGCCAGCAGCGGGAGTACTTACGATCAGTACTTC.

V gene TRBV6-1 combines with J gene TRBJ1-2; D uncertain. The CDR3 is 13 amino acids. Germline loops: CDR1 MNHNS, CDR2 SASEGT. Trimming took off 7 bases at V and 4 bases at J, with 13 bases between the two ends. The CDR3 region is CASTQTETYGYTF. The CDR3, as DNA: TGTGCCAGCACACAAACCGAGACCTATGGCTACACCTTC.

This clonotype appeared a few times. The chain is built from TRBV4-3 and TRBJ2-3; no definite D call. This CDR3 region has 14 residues. Trimming pared 0 bases from V and 8 bases from J, leaving 12 bases between. Germline lookup yields CDR1 LGHNA and CDR2 YSLEER. The CDR3 reads CASSQEGSRATQYF. The DNA of the CDR3 is TGCGCCAGCAGCCAAGAGGGATCGAGAGCTACGCAGTATTTT.

Regarding this clonotype: A junction boundary mismatches the germline segment, possibly from a read error. The chain uses TRBV3-1 and TRBJ1-3, with a tentative D call TRBD1 (5 bases). Germline CDR1 is LGHDT and CDR2 is YNNKEL (reference sequence). This CDR3 has 18 residues. The CDR3, as DNA: TGTGCCACCAGCCAAGGAGGGATAAACAGGATTTCTGGAAACACCATATATTTT. Translated: CATSQGGINRISGNTIYF. The full variable domain, completed using reference TRBV3-1 and TRBJ1-3, is DTAVSQTPKYLVTQMGNDKSIKCEQNLGHDTMYWYKQDSKKFLKIMFSYNNKELIINETVPNRFSPKSPDKAHLNLHINSLELGDSAVYFCATSQGGINRISGNTIYFGEGSWLTVV.